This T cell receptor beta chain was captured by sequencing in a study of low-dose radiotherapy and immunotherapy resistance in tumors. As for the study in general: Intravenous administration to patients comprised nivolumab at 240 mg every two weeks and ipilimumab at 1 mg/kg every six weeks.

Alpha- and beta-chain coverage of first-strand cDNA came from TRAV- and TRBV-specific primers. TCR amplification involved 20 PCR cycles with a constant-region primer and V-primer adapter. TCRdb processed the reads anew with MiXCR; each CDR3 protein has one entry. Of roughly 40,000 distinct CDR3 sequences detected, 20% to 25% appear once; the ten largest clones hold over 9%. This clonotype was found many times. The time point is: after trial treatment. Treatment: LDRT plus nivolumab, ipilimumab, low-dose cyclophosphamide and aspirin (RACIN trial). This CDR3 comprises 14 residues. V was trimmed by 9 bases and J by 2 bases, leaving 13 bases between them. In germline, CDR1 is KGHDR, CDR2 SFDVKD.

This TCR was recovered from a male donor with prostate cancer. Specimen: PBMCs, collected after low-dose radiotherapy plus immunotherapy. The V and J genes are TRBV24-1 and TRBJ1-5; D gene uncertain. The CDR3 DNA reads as TGTGCCACCGGAGAGGGATCGGGCAATCAGCCCCAGCATTTT. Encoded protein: CATGEGSGNQPQHF.